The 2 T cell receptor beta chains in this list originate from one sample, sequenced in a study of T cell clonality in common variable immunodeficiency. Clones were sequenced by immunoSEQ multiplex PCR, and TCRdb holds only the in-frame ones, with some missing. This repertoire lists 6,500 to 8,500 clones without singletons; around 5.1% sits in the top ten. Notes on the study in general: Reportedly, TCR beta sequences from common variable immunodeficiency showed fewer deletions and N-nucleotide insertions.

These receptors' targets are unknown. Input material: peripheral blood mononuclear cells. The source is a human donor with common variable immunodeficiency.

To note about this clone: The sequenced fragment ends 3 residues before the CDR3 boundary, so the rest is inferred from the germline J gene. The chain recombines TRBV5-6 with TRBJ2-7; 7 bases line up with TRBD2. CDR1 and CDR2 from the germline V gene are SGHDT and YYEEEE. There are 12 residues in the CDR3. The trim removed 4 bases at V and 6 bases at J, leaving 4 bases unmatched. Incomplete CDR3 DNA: TGTGCCAGCAGCCCGGGACTACTCGAG. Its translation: CASSPGLLE. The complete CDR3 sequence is CASSPGLLEQYF.

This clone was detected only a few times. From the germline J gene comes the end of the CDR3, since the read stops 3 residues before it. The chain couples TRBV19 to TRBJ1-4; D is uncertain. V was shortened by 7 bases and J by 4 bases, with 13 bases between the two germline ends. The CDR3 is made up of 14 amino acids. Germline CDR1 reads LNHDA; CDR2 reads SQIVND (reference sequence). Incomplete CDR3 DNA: TGTGCCAGTAAAAGTGTACAGCATAATGAAAAA. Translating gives CASKSVQHNEK. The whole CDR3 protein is CASKSVQHNEKLFF.